A single sample is the source of the 21 T cell receptor beta chains below, sequenced in a study of blood T cell repertoires in COVID-19. Libraries were prepared by immunoSEQ multiplex PCR; TCRdb keeps only in-frame clonotypes and omits some of them. Among roughly 190,000 clones listed, about three quarters were seen once. Sample: peripheral blood. The receptors derive from a woman between 45 and 60 years old with active or convalescent COVID-19.

The chain uses TRBV4-3 and TRBJ1-2; D is possibly TRBD1 (6 bases). The CDR3 length is 13 residues. The germline V gene has CDR1 LGHNA and CDR2 YSLEER. V lost 3 bases and J 6 bases, leaving 11 bases between the germline ends. The CDR3 region is CASSHRRDNGYTF. In DNA form, the CDR3 reads TGCGCCAGCAGCCATAGAAGGGACAATGGCTACACCTTC.

The chain has TRBV2 and TRBJ2-2, with D perhaps matching TRBD1 (5 bases). V lost 3 bases to trimming and J lost 4 bases, with 15 bases between them. The germline CDR1 and CDR2 sequences are SNHLY and FYNNEI. The CDR3 is made up of 16 amino acids. The CDR3: CASSDQDLRVTGELFF. Here the CDR3 DNA reads TGTGCCAGCAGTGATCAGGACCTCAGGGTCACCGGGGAGCTGTTTTTT.

The rearrangement uses TRBV5-4 and TRBJ2-2; 10 bases match TRBD2. The J segment lost 5 bases and the V segment lost 2 bases, leaving 9 bases of the junction unmatched. This CDR3 contains 17 residues. From germline, CDR1 is SGHNT and CDR2 YYREEE (reference sequence). The DNA for the CDR3 is TGTGCCAGCAGCTTACGAGCGGGGGGGCCGGGGACCGGGGAGCTGTTTTTT. Its protein is CASSLRAGGPGTGELFF.

The chain joins TRBV2 to TRBJ1-1; D remains ambiguous. V was pared by 1 base and J by 1 base, with 10 bases between. This CDR3 is built from 15 residues. CDR1 SNHLY and CDR2 FYNNEI come from the germline V gene. CDR3 sequence: CASSEGFPGNTEAFF. CDR3 in DNA: TGTGCCAGCAGTGAAGGGTTTCCAGGGAACACTGAAGCTTTCTTT.

This chain uses TRBV19 with TRBJ1-6; a weak D match, TRBD1 (6 bases). V was cut by 3 bases and J by 2 bases, with 11 bases left in between. Germline CDR1 reads LNHDA; CDR2 reads SQIVND (reference sequence). This CDR3 comprises 16 residues. This chain's CDR3 is CASSITGTTYNSPLHF. The CDR3 bases are TGTGCCAGTAGTATCACAGGGACGACCTATAATTCACCCCTCCACTTT.

Only a few counts were recorded for this clone. The chain has TRBV4-2 and TRBJ2-5; 10 nucleotides align to TRBD2. V lost 0 bases to trimming and J lost 4 bases; unmatched junction nucleotides: 11. From germline, CDR1 is LGHNA and CDR2 YNFKEQ. The CDR3 runs to 18 residues. The CDR3 spells CASSQDGSGGAGGETQYF. The CDR3 bases are TGTGCCAGCAGCCAAGACGGCAGCGGGGGGGCTGGGGGAGAGACCCAGTACTTC.

V and J are TRBV7-2 and TRBJ2-2; 7 nucleotides match TRBD2. The junction had 13 bases not matched to a gene; V was cut back by 1 base and J by 8 bases. The CDR3 is 17 residues long. CDR1 is SGHTA, CDR2 FQGNSA, per germline. The CDR3 region has the DNA TGTGCCAGCAGCTTAGAGGTCCAGCGGGATCGCCGGGGGGAGCTGTTTTTT. This codes for CASSLEVQRDRRGELFF. Drawing the rest from reference TRBV7-2 and TRBJ2-2, the complete variable domain is GAGVSQSPSNKVTEKGKDVELRCDPISGHTALYWYRQSLGQGLEFLIYFQGNSAPDKSGLPSDRFSAERTGGSVSTLTIQRTQQEDSAVYLCASSLEVQRDRRGELFFGEGSRLTVL.

The genes are TRBV7-2 and TRBJ2-4; possibly TRBD1 for D (5 bases). The CDR3 has 15 amino acids. Germline V gene data show CDR1 as SGHTA and CDR2 as FQGNSA. The V gene lost 1 base and the J gene lost 2 bases, with 9 bases spanning the gap. CDR3 bases: TGTGCCAGCAGCTTAGATTCAGGGACCAAAAACATTCAGTACTTC. Translated, it gives CASSLDSGTKNIQYF.

V is TRBV18 and J is TRBJ2-2; perhaps TRBD2 as D (5 bases). The CDR3 extends over 16 amino acids. Germline V gene lookup returns CDR1 KGHSH and CDR2 LQKENI. V was clipped by 2 bases and J by 2 bases, with 12 bases between them. Here the CDR3 reads CASSPALAINTGELFF. CDR3 nucleotides: TGTGCCAGCTCACCAGCCCTAGCAATCAACACCGGGGAGCTGTTTTTT. The full variable domain, with the rest looked up from reference TRBV18 and TRBJ2-2, is NAGVMQNPRHLVRRRGQEARLRCSPMKGHSHVYWYRQLPEEGLKFMVYLQKENIIDESGMPKERFSAEFPKEGPSILRIQQVVRGDSAAYFCASSPALAINTGELFFGEGSRLTVL.

This rearrangement joins TRBV29-1 to TRBJ2-7, with TRBD2 identical over 7 bases. CDR3 length equals 11 residues. Germline assignment: CDR1 SQVTM and CDR2 ANQGSEA. J lost 4 bases, V lost 6 bases, and 3 bases had no gene match. CDR3 loop: CSVGGPYEQYF. In DNA form, the CDR3 reads TGCAGCGTGGGAGGGCCGTACGAGCAGTACTTC.

This clone was seen at least ten times. This chain links TRBV30 with TRBJ1-6, with a possible D match to TRBD1 (5 bases). V dropped 0 bases and J dropped 9 bases, with 18 bases sitting between them. CDR3 length: 16 amino acids. Per germline, CDR1 GTSNPN and CDR2 SVGIG (reference sequence). Written as DNA, the CDR3 is TGTGCCTGGAGTGTACGGGGGTCCCAACGGGTTTCACCCCTCCACTTT. It encodes CAWSVRGSQRVSPLHF.

The sample holds one count of this clone. This chain connects TRBV19 to TRBJ1-1, with D possibly matching TRBD1 (6 bases). Trimming stripped 6 bases from V and 1 base from J, with 12 bases between. In germline, CDR1 is LNHDA, CDR2 SQIVND (reference sequence). The CDR3 sequence is 14 residues long. The CDR3 loop reads CASRAQGWNTEAFF. The DNA for the CDR3 is TGTGCCAGTAGGGCACAGGGTTGGAACACTGAAGCTTTCTTT.

The chain couples TRBV28 to TRBJ2-6; 7 bases align to TRBD1. The CDR3 has 15 amino acids. After removal of 4 bases from V and 4 bases from J, the junction contained 4 bases not matched to a gene. Looked up from germline, CDR1 is MDHEN and CDR2 is SYDVKM. Here the CDR3 DNA reads TGTGCCAGCAGTTACAGGGGCTCCGGGGCCAACGTCCTGACTTTC. Its protein is CASSYRGSGANVLTF.

This rearrangement joins TRBV28 to TRBJ2-7; 7 bases are shared with TRBD1. Germline V gene lookup returns CDR1 MDHEN and CDR2 SYDVKM. CDR3 size: 12 residues. Trimming took 10 bases from V and 3 from J; bases not matched to a gene: 6. The CDR3 protein is CATQGEFYEQYF. The CDR3 coding sequence is TGTGCCACCCAGGGGGAATTCTACGAGCAGTACTTC.

The chain joins TRBV7-9 to TRBJ2-1; weak D call: TRBD2 (5 bases). This CDR3 is 15 amino acids long. The ends were cut back, 2 bases at V and 2 bases at J, with 10 bases in the middle. Germline CDR1 SEHNR, CDR2 FQNEAQ (reference sequence). The CDR3 protein is CASSLRENTYNEQFF. DNA of the CDR3: TGTGCCAGCAGCTTAAGGGAGAACACCTACAATGAGCAGTTCTTC. The variable domain in full, with the rest retrieved from reference TRBV7-9 and TRBJ2-1, is DTGVSQNPRHKITKRGQNVTFRCDPISEHNRLYWYRQTLGQGPEFLTYFQNEAQLEKSRLLSDRFSAERPKGSFSTLEIQRTEQGDSAMYLCASSLRENTYNEQFFGPGTRLTVL.

This chain connects TRBV27 to TRBJ2-7; D possibly corresponds to TRBD1 (5 bases). The germline V gene encodes CDR1 MNHEY and CDR2 SMNVEV (reference sequence). The CDR3 has 15 residues. Trimming shortened V by 3 bases and J by 5 bases, and 17 bases separated the two germline ends. For the CDR3, the DNA is TGTGCCAGCAGTTTCCTCTCCAGGGCTGGTCACGAGCAGTACTTC. Protein product: CASSFLSRAGHEQYF.

This clone has a handful of counts. The rearrangement joins TRBV6-5 to TRBJ1-1; a possible D gene is TRBD1 (5 bases). Germline lookup yields CDR1 MNHEY and CDR2 SVGAGI. The CDR3 is made up of 11 amino acids. The germline V and J ends were trimmed by 2 bases and 8 bases, with 6 bases remaining between them. CDR3 in amino acids: CASSYDREAFF. CDR3 DNA sequence: TGTGCCAGCAGTTACGACAGAGAAGCTTTCTTT.

The genes are TRBV7-9 and TRBJ1-2; 9 bases fit TRBD1. After removal of 8 bases from V and 8 bases from J, the junction contained 9 bases not matched to a gene. Germline V gives CDR1 SEHNR, CDR2 FQNEAQ (reference sequence). The CDR3 contains 13 residues. CDR3 loop: CASGETGGEGYTF. Written as DNA, the CDR3 is TGTGCCAGCGGAGAGACAGGGGGAGAGGGCTACACCTTC.

In its sample, this clone was seen a few times. One end of the junction is discordant with germline, which a read error may explain. V and J are TRBV7-9 and TRBJ2-5, with 11 bases matching TRBD2. CDR3 size: 16 residues. Germline loops: CDR1 SEHNR, CDR2 FQNEAQ (reference sequence). The DNA of the CDR3 is TGTGCCAGCAGCCTCTTAGGGACTAGCGGACAAGAGTCCCAGTACTTC. As protein: CASSLLGTSGQESQYF.

This sequence joins TRBV9 and TRBJ1-5; 9 nucleotides align to TRBD1. Germline lookup yields CDR1 SGDLS and CDR2 YYNGEE. V shed 3 bases and J 6 bases; nucleotides not matched to a gene: 7. The CDR3 is 15 amino acids. CDR3 bases: TGTGCCAGCAGCGAACAGGGGGCGATCGGTCAGCCCCAGCATTTT. Residues: CASSEQGAIGQPQHF. Looking up the rest from reference TRBV9 and TRBJ1-5 gives the full variable domain: DSGVTQTPKHLITATGQRVTLRCSPRSGDLSVYWYQQSLDQGLQFLIQYYNGEERAKGNILERFSAQQFPDLHSELNLSSLELGDSALYFCASSEQGAIGQPQHFGDGTRLSIL.

The J gene is TRBJ2-7, the V gene TRBV5-1, with TRBD2 matching 8 bases. V lost 4 bases and J lost 3; bases outside the gene matches: 9. This CDR3 has 15 amino acids. Germline values: CDR1 SGHRS, CDR2 YFSETQ. The CDR3 DNA sequence: TGCGCCAGCAGCCCCGAGTTAGCGGGAATCTACGAGCAGTACTTC. Translation: CASSPELAGIYEQYF. The complete variable domain, with remaining parts taken from reference TRBV5-1 and TRBJ2-7, reads KAGVTQTPRYLIKTRGQQVTLSCSPISGHRSVSWYQQTPGQGLQFLFEYFSETQRNKGNFPGRFSGRQFSNSRSEMNVSTLELGDSALYLCASSPELAGIYEQYFGPGTRLTVT.